The rows below give T cell receptor beta chains drawn from one sample of a study of T cell repertoires in cytomegalovirus infection. From the reads, TCRdb called clonotypes with MiXCR, one entry per CDR3 protein. Of fewer than 700,000 distinct CDR3 sequences listed, 24% were seen once; the top ten hold around 8%. Sequenced sample: CD8+ T cells from PBMCs. The source is a human donor in good health (CMV status not recorded). Some clones in this sample may be carry-over from other donors' samples. CDR3s include the opening cysteine and the closing phenylalanine or tryptophan. Each record gives: clone size, V gene, D gene, J gene, CDR3 DNA, CDR3 protein. The D gene is left open where the match is weak. Only some rows state a clone size, as once, few, many or a class for expanded clones.

clone_size: NA; v_call: TRBV19; d_call: NA; j_call: TRBJ1-1; cdr3_nt: TGTGCCAGTAGTATCAAGCAGGGCCTGGTGGCTTTCTTT; cdr3_aa: CASSIKQGLVAFF
clone_size: NA; v_call: TRBV12-3/TRBV12-4; d_call: TRBD1; j_call: TRBJ2-1; cdr3_nt: TGTGCCAGCAGTCCGACCGGGACAGGGCTTCGATTCTTC; cdr3_aa: CASSPTGTGLRFF
clone_size: NA; v_call: TRBV7-4; d_call: NA; j_call: TRBJ2-5; cdr3_nt: TGTGTCAGCAGCTCAGGGACCGGGACACTCGGCGCAGCGGAGACCCAGTACTTC; cdr3_aa: CVSSSGTGTLGAAETQYF
clone_size: NA; v_call: TRBV2; d_call: NA; j_call: TRBJ2-7; cdr3_nt: TGTGCCAGCAGAAGTCTTCCCGAAGCCGTTTACGAGCAGTACTTC; cdr3_aa: CASRSLPEAVYEQYF
clone_size: NA; v_call: TRBV28; d_call: TRBD2; j_call: TRBJ2-3; cdr3_nt: TGTGCCACCTTAGCGGGGGCGAACACAGATACGCAGTATTTT; cdr3_aa: CATLAGANTDTQYF
clone_size: few; v_call: TRBV11-1; d_call: NA; j_call: TRBJ1-1; cdr3_nt: TGTGCCAGCAGCTCGACGCTTGGGATGAACACTGAAGCTTTCTTT; cdr3_aa: CASSSTLGMNTEAFF
clone_size: NA; v_call: TRBV27; d_call: NA; j_call: TRBJ2-1; cdr3_nt: TGTGCCAGCAGTTTATCGCAGGGGCTCGCGGGCGGGGAGCAGTTCTTC; cdr3_aa: CASSLSQGLAGGEQFF
clone_size: NA; v_call: TRBV19; d_call: NA; j_call: TRBJ1-5; cdr3_nt: TGTGCCAGTAGGCACGACAGCGATCAGCCCCAGCATTTT; cdr3_aa: CASRHDSDQPQHF
clone_size: NA; v_call: TRBV28; d_call: NA; j_call: TRBJ1-4; cdr3_nt: TGTGCCAGCAGTTTATTTGGGAGAAAACTGTTTTTT; cdr3_aa: CASSLFGRKLFF
clone_size: NA; v_call: TRBV7-9; d_call: NA; j_call: TRBJ1-3; cdr3_nt: TGTGCCAGCAGCTTATTCGTGACGGGCGGAAACACCATATATTTT; cdr3_aa: CASSLFVTGGNTIYF
clone_size: NA; v_call: TRBV3-1; d_call: NA; j_call: TRBJ2-5; cdr3_nt: TGTGCCAGCAGCCAAACTGACAAGGGACCGGAGACCCAGTACTTC; cdr3_aa: CASSQTDKGPETQYF
clone_size: NA; v_call: TRBV7-9; d_call: TRBD1; j_call: TRBJ1-1; cdr3_nt: TGTGCCAGCAGCCCCCGGAGGGGGCGAGATCCTTCCGCGGGGCCTGAAGCTTTCTTT; cdr3_aa: CASSPRRGRDPSAGPEAFF
clone_size: NA; v_call: TRBV20-1; d_call: NA; j_call: TRBJ1-4; cdr3_nt: TGCAGTGCTAGAGATCGGGATTCCAATGGTTTACGAGAAAAACTGTTTTTT; cdr3_aa: CSARDRDSNGLREKLFF
clone_size: many; v_call: TRBV7-6; d_call: NA; j_call: TRBJ1-6; cdr3_nt: TGTGCCAGCAGCTTAGAGCGGGACGGCAATTCACCCCTCCACTTT; cdr3_aa: CASSLERDGNSPLHF
clone_size: NA; v_call: TRBV5-6; d_call: NA; j_call: TRBJ2-3; cdr3_nt: TGTGCCAGCAGCTCCCCCTCAGGATTTCGAAGAAGCACAGATACGCAGTATTTT; cdr3_aa: CASSSPSGFRRSTDTQYF
clone_size: many; v_call: TRBV7-2; d_call: NA; j_call: TRBJ2-2; cdr3_nt: TGTGCCAGCAGCGACAGAACGAACACCGGGGAGCTGTTTTTT; cdr3_aa: CASSDRTNTGELFF
clone_size: NA; v_call: TRBV19; d_call: NA; j_call: TRBJ2-3; cdr3_nt: TGTGCCAGTAGTATAGATTCTGTGATAGCATCGGGCCCAGATACGCAGTATTTT; cdr3_aa: CASSIDSVIASGPDTQYF
clone_size: few; v_call: TRBV20-1; d_call: NA; j_call: TRBJ1-4; cdr3_nt: TGCAGTGCTAGTTCGATAAAGACAGAAGATAATGAAAAACTGTTTTTT; cdr3_aa: CSASSIKTEDNEKLFF
clone_size: NA; v_call: TRBV6-5; d_call: NA; j_call: TRBJ1-2; cdr3_nt: TGTGCCAGCAGTCTACATCAGGGCTGGAGTGGCTACACCTTC; cdr3_aa: CASSLHQGWSGYTF
clone_size: many; v_call: TRBV6-1; d_call: NA; j_call: TRBJ1-1; cdr3_nt: TGTGCCAGCAGTGAAGGCAAGGTCGCGAACACTGAAGCTTTCTTT; cdr3_aa: CASSEGKVANTEAFF
clone_size: many; v_call: TRBV15; d_call: TRBD1; j_call: TRBJ2-1; cdr3_nt: TGTGCCACCAGCAGATCGACAGGGCAGTCGGACAATGAGCAGTTCTTC; cdr3_aa: CATSRSTGQSDNEQFF
clone_size: NA; v_call: TRBV6-6; d_call: NA; j_call: TRBJ1-1; cdr3_nt: TGTGCCAGCAGGACGGGACGATGGCCTGAAGCTTTCTTT; cdr3_aa: CASRTGRWPEAFF
clone_size: few; v_call: TRBV11-3; d_call: TRBD1; j_call: TRBJ1-1; cdr3_nt: TGTGCCAGCAGCTCCAGGCTAGGGACAGGGGAACTGACTGAAGCTTTCTTT; cdr3_aa: CASSSRLGTGELTEAFF
clone_size: few; v_call: TRBV10-3; d_call: TRBD1; j_call: TRBJ2-1; cdr3_nt: TGTGCCATCAGTGCCCCGGGACAGACTTACAATGAGCAGTTCTTC; cdr3_aa: CAISAPGQTYNEQFF
clone_size: many; v_call: TRBV11-2; d_call: TRBD2; j_call: TRBJ2-3; cdr3_nt: TGTGCCAGCAGCTTCCTGAGGACTAGGAGCACAGATACGCAGTATTTT; cdr3_aa: CASSFLRTRSTDTQYF
clone_size: NA; v_call: TRBV4-1; d_call: NA; j_call: TRBJ2-2; cdr3_nt: TGCGCCAGCAGCCAAGATTTGAGCGACACCGGGGAGCTGTTTTTT; cdr3_aa: CASSQDLSDTGELFF
clone_size: NA; v_call: TRBV24-1; d_call: NA; j_call: TRBJ2-5; cdr3_nt: TGTGCCACCAGCGTCCGGGGCCAAGAGACCCAGTACTTC; cdr3_aa: CATSVRGQETQYF
clone_size: NA; v_call: TRBV6-1; d_call: TRBD2; j_call: TRBJ2-5; cdr3_nt: TGTGCCAGCAGTTACGAGTCGGGGGGGCCGTGGGAAGAGACCCAGTACTTC; cdr3_aa: CASSYESGGPWEETQYF
clone_size: many; v_call: TRBV6-5; d_call: NA; j_call: TRBJ2-1; cdr3_nt: TGTGCCAGCAGTCACGACATATGGAATGAGCAGTTCTTC; cdr3_aa: CASSHDIWNEQFF
clone_size: NA; v_call: TRBV14; d_call: TRBD1; j_call: TRBJ2-7; cdr3_nt: TGTGCCAGCAGCCCAGGGACAGGGAGGTTGGGGCAGTACTTC; cdr3_aa: CASSPGTGRLGQYF
clone_size: many; v_call: TRBV7-8; d_call: NA; j_call: TRBJ1-3; cdr3_nt: TGTGCCAGCAGCTTAAGATCCATCGGAAACACCATATATTTT; cdr3_aa: CASSLRSIGNTIYF
clone_size: many; v_call: TRBV12-3/TRBV12-4; d_call: NA; j_call: TRBJ2-5; cdr3_nt: TGTGCCAGCAGCTTAGCTGGGGGAGGAGAGACCCAGTACTTC; cdr3_aa: CASSLAGGGETQYF
clone_size: few; v_call: TRBV3-1; d_call: NA; j_call: TRBJ2-1; cdr3_nt: TGTGCCAGCAGCCAATGGGGAAATGAGCAGTTCTTC; cdr3_aa: CASSQWGNEQFF
clone_size: NA; v_call: TRBV28; d_call: NA; j_call: TRBJ1-2; cdr3_nt: TGTGCCAGCAGTGCCATTAAGGTCTGGGCGAAAAACTATGGCTACACCTTC; cdr3_aa: CASSAIKVWAKNYGYTF
clone_size: NA; v_call: TRBV5-6; d_call: NA; j_call: TRBJ1-5; cdr3_nt: TGTGCCAGCAGACCTCGGGACTCCAATCAGCCCCAGCATTTT; cdr3_aa: CASRPRDSNQPQHF
clone_size: NA; v_call: TRBV7-6; d_call: TRBD1; j_call: TRBJ1-1; cdr3_nt: TGTGCCAGCAGCGTACGGACAGGCAAGGTCCCTGAAGCTTTCTTT; cdr3_aa: CASSVRTGKVPEAFF
clone_size: NA; v_call: TRBV14; d_call: TRBD1; j_call: TRBJ2-5; cdr3_nt: TGTGCCAGCAGCCAAGATCGGGGACCGGGACAGTCCGAAGAGACCCAGTACTTC; cdr3_aa: CASSQDRGPGQSEETQYF